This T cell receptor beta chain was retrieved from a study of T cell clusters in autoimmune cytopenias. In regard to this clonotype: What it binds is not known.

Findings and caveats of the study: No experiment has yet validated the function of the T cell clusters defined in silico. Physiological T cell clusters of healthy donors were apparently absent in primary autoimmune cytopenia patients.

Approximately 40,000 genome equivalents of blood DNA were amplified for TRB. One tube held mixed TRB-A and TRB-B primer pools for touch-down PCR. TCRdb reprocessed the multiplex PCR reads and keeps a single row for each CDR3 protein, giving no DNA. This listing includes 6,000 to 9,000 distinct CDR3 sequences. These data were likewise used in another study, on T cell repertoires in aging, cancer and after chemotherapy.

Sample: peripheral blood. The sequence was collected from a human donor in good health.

CDR3 sequence reads: CASSEAVGRGSNQPQHF. This chain links TRBV6-5 with TRBJ1-5; TCRdb reports TRBD1, a call that lacks DNA to check it against. The CDR3 runs 17 residues. Per the germline V gene, CDR1 is MNHEY and CDR2 is SVGAGI.